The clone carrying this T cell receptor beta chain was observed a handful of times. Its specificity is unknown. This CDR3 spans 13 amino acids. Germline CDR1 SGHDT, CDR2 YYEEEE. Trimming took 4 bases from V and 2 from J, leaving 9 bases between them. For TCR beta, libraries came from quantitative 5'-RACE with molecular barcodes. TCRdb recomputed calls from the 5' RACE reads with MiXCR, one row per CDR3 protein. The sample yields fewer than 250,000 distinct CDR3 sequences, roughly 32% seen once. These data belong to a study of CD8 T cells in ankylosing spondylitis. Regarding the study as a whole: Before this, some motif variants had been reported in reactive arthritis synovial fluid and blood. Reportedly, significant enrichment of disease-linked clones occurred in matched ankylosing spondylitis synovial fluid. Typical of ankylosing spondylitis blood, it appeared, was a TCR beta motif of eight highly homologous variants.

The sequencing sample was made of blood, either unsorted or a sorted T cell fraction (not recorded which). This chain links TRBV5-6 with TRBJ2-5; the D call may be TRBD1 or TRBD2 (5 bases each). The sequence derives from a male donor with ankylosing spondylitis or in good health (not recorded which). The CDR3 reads CASSPGPQETQYF. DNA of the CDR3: TGTGCCAGCAGCCCGGGACCACAAGAGACCCAGTACTTC.